Many counts were recorded for the clone carrying this T cell receptor beta chain. V was pared by 3 bases and J by 5 bases, with 13 bases of the junction left unmatched. The CDR3 consists of 17 residues. The germline gives CDR1 DFQATT, CDR2 SNEGSKA (reference sequence). Extraction yielded at least 6 micrograms of total RNA per sample. The data were obtained in a study of blood T cells in healthy people across ages. Across the whole study: There was about one barcoded beta molecule captured by template switching per two T cells.

It was with a sample-barcoded 5' primer and a J-beta primer mix that a second PCR of roughly 6 to 11 cycles was run. TCRdb itself ran the 5' RACE reads through MiXCR, one entry per CDR3 protein. This table holds about 640,000 distinct CDR3 sequences, about 30% found once. Sequenced sample: blood. The V and J genes are TRBV20-1 and TRBJ2-5, with 12 bases lining up with TRBD2. This sequence was found in a woman aged 80 or over in good health. The CDR3 loop is CSASLAGGLAGGETQYF. The CDR3 region has the DNA TGCAGTGCTAGCCTGGCCGGGGGACTAGCGGGCGGGGAGACCCAGTACTTC.